The 4 T cell receptor beta chains below all came from one sample that was sequenced in a study of T-cell memory formation after mild COVID-19. TCRdb independently ran MiXCR on the 5' RACE reads; one entry per CDR3 protein. The sample records roughly 400,000 distinct CDR3 sequences, approximately 19% being singletons. Sequencing was carried out using PBMCs or a T cell subset sorted from them (not recorded which). The receptors derive from a man younger than 35 who had mild COVID-19 (a few samples of this study predate the infection). Cell type and time point are not known.

The chain joins TRBV7-8 to TRBJ1-6, with D perhaps TRBD1 (6 bases). Looked up from germline, CDR1 is SGHVS and CDR2 is FQNEAQ. The CDR3 is 14 amino acids. The V gene lost 5 bases and the J gene lost 14 bases, with 19 bases spanning the gap. The CDR3 loop is CASSLRTAWRALHF. CDR3 DNA: TGTGCCAGCAGCCTTCGGACAGCCTGGAGAGCCCTCCACTTT.

The chain uses TRBV13 and TRBJ2-7, with 8 bases lining up with TRBD1. V dropped 4 bases and J dropped 9; count of bases not matched to a gene: 8. Per germline, CDR1 PRHDT and CDR2 FYEKMQ (reference sequence). This CDR3 region has 13 residues. The CDR3 loop reads CASSSGQGTGQYF. DNA for the CDR3: TGTGCCAGCAGCTCCGGACAGGGAACAGGGCAGTACTTC.

This clonotype occurred a few times. The chain joins TRBV2 to TRBJ1-2; no definite D call. CDR1 and CDR2 from the germline V gene are SNHLY and FYNNEI. V was clipped by 10 bases and J by 7 bases, with 16 bases between them. This CDR3 has 12 residues. Here the CDR3 reads CATTDVGRGYTF. Written as DNA, the CDR3 is TGTGCCACTACGGACGTCGGTCGTGGCTACACCTTC.

This rearrangement joins TRBV5-1 to TRBJ1-2; the match to TRBD1 covers 7 bases. J gave up 4 bases and V 1 base, and 10 bases lay outside the gene matches. Germline V lookup: CDR1 SGHRS, CDR2 YFSETQ. The CDR3 totals 16 residues. The CDR3 DNA reads TGCGCCAGCAGCTTGCGTAGTAGCAGGGGGACCTATGGCTACACCTTC. Translating gives CASSLRSSRGTYGYTF.